The rows below give T cell receptor beta chains drawn from one sample of a study of T cells in Graves' hyperthyroidism and ophthalmopathy. Via MiXCR, TCRdb re-called the multiplex PCR reads, giving one row per CDR3 protein. The table has about 710,000 distinct CDR3 sequences, less than 20% seen once. Sequenced sample: blood. The receptors stem from a young man with Graves' hyperthyroidism. Both conserved end residues are part of each CDR3. Fields, in order: CDR3 protein, CDR3 DNA, D gene, V gene, J gene, clone size. A D gene is named only where the DNA matches it firmly. The listing skips clone size in some rows; elsewhere it reads once, few, many or a size class.

CDR3: CASSARENQPQHF
DNA: TGTGCCAGCAGTGCCAGGGAGAATCAGCCCCAGCATTTT
D: -
V: TRBV2
J: TRBJ1-5
size: many

CDR3: CASSGGLGDVNNQPQHF
DNA: TGTGCCAGCAGTGGGGGGTTAGGGGATGTAAACAATCAGCCCCAGCATTTT
D: -
V: TRBV6-1
J: TRBJ1-5
size: -

CDR3: CASSSIRAGGRGSGYEQYF
DNA: TGTGCCAGCAGCTCTATTAGAGCTGGGGGACGGGGCTCGGGCTACGAGCAGTACTTC
D: -
V: TRBV12-3/TRBV12-4
J: TRBJ2-7
size: -

CDR3: CASSLSPGTAPYEQYF
DNA: TGTGCCAGCAGTCTATCCCCCGGGACTGCTCCCTACGAGCAGTACTTC
D: -
V: TRBV7-8
J: TRBJ2-7
size: few

CDR3: CASSLKVGAPYEQYF
DNA: TGTGCCAGCAGTTTAAAGGTCGGGGCGCCCTACGAGCAGTACTTC
D: -
V: TRBV28
J: TRBJ2-7
size: many

CDR3: CASSFRGFTYNEQFF
DNA: TGTGCCAGCAGTTTCCGGGGTTTCACCTACAATGAGCAGTTCTTC
D: -
V: TRBV12-3/TRBV12-4
J: TRBJ2-1
size: many

CDR3: CSPEGLASYSSYNEQFF
DNA: TGCAGTCCAGAGGGACTAGCGAGTTATAGCTCCTACAATGAGCAGTTCTTC
D: TRBD2
V: TRBV20-1
J: TRBJ2-1
size: many

CDR3: CASSLLGGKYNEQFF
DNA: TGTGCCAGCAGCTTACTCGGGGGGAAGTACAATGAGCAGTTCTTC
D: TRBD2
V: TRBV7-2
J: TRBJ2-1
size: -

CDR3: CASSLNGGTEETQYF
DNA: TGTGCCAGCAGCTTAAATGGGGGGACGGAAGAGACCCAGTACTTC
D: -
V: TRBV7-3
J: TRBJ2-5
size: many

CDR3: CSAPRLGRALNEQFF
DNA: TGCAGTGCACCCAGGCTCGGGAGGGCCCTCAATGAGCAGTTCTTC
D: TRBD2
V: TRBV20-1
J: TRBJ2-1
size: many

CDR3: CSARDPGQETQYF
DNA: TGCAGTGCTAGAGATCCCGGTCAAGAGACCCAGTACTTC
D: -
V: TRBV20-1
J: TRBJ2-5
size: many

CDR3: CASSLSYTQYF
DNA: TGTGCCAGCAGTTTATCATATACGCAGTATTTT
D: -
V: TRBV28
J: TRBJ2-3
size: many

CDR3: CASSIRDRADNEQFF
DNA: TGTGCCAGCAGCATCCGGGACAGGGCGGACAATGAGCAGTTCTTC
D: TRBD1
V: TRBV14
J: TRBJ2-1
size: -

CDR3: CSASVGSGNREQFF
DNA: TGCAGTGCTAGTGTCGGTAGCGGGAATCGTGAGCAGTTCTTC
D: TRBD2
V: TRBV20-1
J: TRBJ2-1
size: many

CDR3: CASSPRTLDSGRIYEQYF
DNA: TGCGCCAGCAGCCCGCGCACCTTAGATAGCGGGAGAATCTACGAGCAGTACTTC
D: TRBD2
V: TRBV5-1
J: TRBJ2-7
size: -

CDR3: CASSGRQGVDEQYF
DNA: TGTGCCAGCAGTGGAAGACAGGGGGTTGACGAGCAGTACTTC
D: TRBD1
V: TRBV6-1
J: TRBJ2-7
size: many

CDR3: CASTLRISITEAFF
DNA: TGTGCCAGCACCTTGCGGATCTCAATCACTGAAGCTTTCTTT
D: -
V: TRBV28
J: TRBJ1-1
size: many

CDR3: CASSRPGDNEQFF
DNA: TGTGCCAGCAGCCGCCCGGGGGACAATGAGCAGTTCTTC
D: -
V: TRBV7-2
J: TRBJ2-1
size: few

CDR3: CASKGGQVNTEAFF
DNA: TGTGCCAGCAAAGGGGGACAGGTGAACACTGAAGCTTTCTTT
D: TRBD1
V: TRBV6-1
J: TRBJ1-1
size: few

CDR3: CASSFFPGNTIYF
DNA: TGTGCCAGCAGCTTTTTTCCGGGAAACACCATATATTTT
D: -
V: TRBV7-2
J: TRBJ1-3
size: many

CDR3: CASSRTTDSRNQPQHF
DNA: TGTGCCAGCAGCCGAACCACGGACAGCCGTAATCAGCCCCAGCATTTT
D: -
V: TRBV6-1
J: TRBJ1-5
size: few

CDR3: CASSSPAVILSNTGELFF
DNA: TGTGCCAGCAGCTCCCCGGCGGTTATCCTTTCGAACACCGGGGAGCTGTTTTTT
D: -
V: TRBV7-9
J: TRBJ2-2
size: few

CDR3: CASSSTGGQGRYEQYF
DNA: TGTGCCAGCAGTTCCACCGGGGGGCAGGGCCGCTACGAGCAGTACTTC
D: -
V: TRBV12-3/TRBV12-4
J: TRBJ2-7
size: many

CDR3: CASSLRPDSYNEQFF
DNA: TGTGCCAGCAGCTTAAGACCAGACTCCTACAATGAGCAGTTCTTC
D: -
V: TRBV7-3
J: TRBJ2-1
size: -

CDR3: CASSLLPDYGYTF
DNA: TGTGCCAGCAGTTTGCTACCTGACTATGGCTACACCTTC
D: -
V: TRBV12-3/TRBV12-4
J: TRBJ1-2
size: many

CDR3: CSAPAREGPGETQYF
DNA: TGCAGTGCTCCAGCGCGGGAGGGCCCGGGGGAGACCCAGTACTTC
D: TRBD2
V: TRBV20-1
J: TRBJ2-5
size: -

CDR3: CASSESAYSPLHF
DNA: TGTGCCAGCAGTGAATCCGCATATTCACCCCTCCACTTT
D: -
V: TRBV25-1
J: TRBJ1-6
size: -

CDR3: CASSLPTDYTDTQYF
DNA: TGCGCCAGCAGCTTGCCGACAGACTACACAGATACGCAGTATTTT
D: -
V: TRBV5-1
J: TRBJ2-3
size: -

CDR3: CTSTRLLGLGAPGELFF
DNA: TGTACCAGCACCCGCCTCCTGGGACTAGGAGCCCCCGGGGAGCTGTTTTTT
D: TRBD2
V: TRBV11-2
J: TRBJ2-2
size: -

CDR3: CASTKETYGYTF
DNA: TGTGCCAGCACTAAGGAAACTTATGGCTACACCTTC
D: -
V: TRBV5-4
J: TRBJ1-2
size: -

CDR3: CASSLRISTEAFF
DNA: TGTGCCAGCAGTTTAAGGATTTCCACTGAAGCTTTCTTT
D: -
V: TRBV12-3/TRBV12-4
J: TRBJ1-1
size: -

CDR3: CAISESMKDRNTDTQYF
DNA: TGTGCCATCAGTGAGTCGATGAAGGACAGGAACACAGATACGCAGTATTTT
D: TRBD1
V: TRBV10-3
J: TRBJ2-3
size: many

CDR3: CASSLAGTGAYNEQFF
DNA: TGTGCCAGCAGTCTCGCCGGGACAGGGGCCTACAATGAGCAGTTCTTC
D: TRBD1
V: TRBV28
J: TRBJ2-1
size: many

CDR3: CASSPTRDNSPLHF
DNA: TGCGCCAGCAGTCCCACCAGAGATAATTCACCCCTCCACTTT
D: -
V: TRBV10-1
J: TRBJ1-6
size: -

CDR3: CASSRRLLGGSTDTQYF
DNA: TGCGCCAGCAGCCGTAGGCTCCTGGGAGGTAGCACAGATACGCAGTATTTT
D: -
V: TRBV4-1
J: TRBJ2-3
size: -

CDR3: CASSLRLAGDGYNEQFF
DNA: TGTGCCAGCAGTTTAAGGCTAGCGGGAGATGGGTACAATGAGCAGTTCTTC
D: TRBD2
V: TRBV28
J: TRBJ2-1
size: many

CDR3: CSAVRGFGELFF
DNA: TGCAGTGCGGTGAGGGGGTTCGGGGAGCTGTTTTTT
D: -
V: TRBV20-1
J: TRBJ2-2
size: few

CDR3: CASSHPGTSGSAGELFF
DNA: TGTGCCAGCAGTCACCCCGGGACTAGCGGGAGTGCCGGGGAGCTGTTTTTT
D: TRBD2
V: TRBV12-3/TRBV12-4
J: TRBJ2-2
size: many

CDR3: CATSRDGRSQPQHF
DNA: TGTGCCACCAGCAGAGATGGTCGCAGCCAGCCCCAGCATTTT
D: -
V: TRBV15
J: TRBJ1-5
size: few

CDR3: CASSSRESLDTQYF
DNA: TGTGCCAGCAGTTCGCGGGAGAGTTTAGATACGCAGTATTTT
D: TRBD2
V: TRBV28
J: TRBJ2-3
size: many

CDR3: CSARDLSGRSTDTQYF
DNA: TGCAGTGCTAGAGATTTGAGCGGGAGGAGCACAGATACGCAGTATTTT
D: TRBD2
V: TRBV20-1
J: TRBJ2-3
size: many

CDR3: CASSSIPVMGETQYF
DNA: TGTGCCAGTAGTTCGATACCGGTAATGGGAGAGACCCAGTACTTC
D: -
V: TRBV19
J: TRBJ2-5
size: -

CDR3: CSARGGLAGVGYSGEQYF
DNA: TGCAGTGCTAGAGGGGGACTAGCGGGAGTTGGATATTCCGGCGAGCAGTACTTC
D: TRBD2
V: TRBV20-1
J: TRBJ2-7
size: few

CDR3: CASSLDESGRPYQPQHF
DNA: TGTGCCAGCAGCTTAGATGAATCTGGACGACCTTATCAGCCCCAGCATTTT
D: -
V: TRBV7-2
J: TRBJ1-5
size: few

CDR3: CASSLALAGYNEQFF
DNA: TGTGCCAGCAGCTTAGCACTAGCGGGTTACAATGAGCAGTTCTTC
D: TRBD2
V: TRBV7-3
J: TRBJ2-1
size: many

CDR3: CASSQDLQGEGTDTQYF
DNA: TGTGCCAGCAGCCAAGACCTACAGGGGGAGGGCACAGATACGCAGTATTTT
D: TRBD1
V: TRBV14
J: TRBJ2-3
size: few

CDR3: CASSDRGRNVADEQFF
DNA: TGTGCCAGCAGCGATCGGGGGCGGAATGTAGCCGATGAGCAGTTCTTC
D: -
V: TRBV12-3/TRBV12-4
J: TRBJ2-1
size: many

CDR3: CASNPEGRTDTQYF
DNA: TGTGCCAGCAACCCAGAGGGGCGCACAGATACGCAGTATTTT
D: -
V: TRBV6-2/TRBV6-3
J: TRBJ2-3
size: -

CDR3: CAWTPGIGLGAVETQYF
DNA: TGTGCCTGGACCCCCGGGATTGGGCTAGGGGCGGTGGAGACCCAGTACTTC
D: -
V: TRBV30
J: TRBJ2-5
size: many

CDR3: CASTLGLSRDTQYF
DNA: TGTGCCAGCACCCTAGGTTTATCGCGGGATACGCAGTATTTT
D: -
V: TRBV28
J: TRBJ2-3
size: many

CDR3: CAISESTVLEAFF
DNA: TGTGCCATCAGTGAGTCAACAGTACTGGAAGCTTTCTTT
D: -
V: TRBV10-3
J: TRBJ1-1
size: -

CDR3: CAWSVLVLRDGANVLTF
DNA: TGTGCCTGGAGTGTACTAGTCTTAAGGGATGGGGCCAACGTCCTGACTTTC
D: -
V: TRBV30
J: TRBJ2-6
size: few

CDR3: CASRPFSGGGGRFETQYF
DNA: TGTGCCAGCAGACCTTTCTCTGGGGGGGGAGGGAGGTTTGAGACCCAGTACTTC
D: TRBD2
V: TRBV28
J: TRBJ2-5
size: many

CDR3: CASDRGRNQPQHF
DNA: TGTGCCAGCGACAGGGGTCGTAATCAGCCCCAGCATTTT
D: TRBD1
V: TRBV28
J: TRBJ1-5
size: few